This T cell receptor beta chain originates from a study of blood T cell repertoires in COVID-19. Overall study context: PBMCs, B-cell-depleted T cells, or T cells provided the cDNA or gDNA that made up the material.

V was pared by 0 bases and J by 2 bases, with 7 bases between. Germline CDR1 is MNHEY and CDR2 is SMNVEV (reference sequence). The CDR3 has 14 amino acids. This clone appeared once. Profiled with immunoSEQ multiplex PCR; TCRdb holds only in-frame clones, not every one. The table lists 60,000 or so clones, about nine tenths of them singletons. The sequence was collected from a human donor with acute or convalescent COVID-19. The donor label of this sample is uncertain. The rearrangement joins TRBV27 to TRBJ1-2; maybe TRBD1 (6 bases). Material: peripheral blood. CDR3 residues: CASSLSGTNYGYTF. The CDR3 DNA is TGTGCCAGCAGTTTATCGGGGACAAACTATGGCTACACCTTC.